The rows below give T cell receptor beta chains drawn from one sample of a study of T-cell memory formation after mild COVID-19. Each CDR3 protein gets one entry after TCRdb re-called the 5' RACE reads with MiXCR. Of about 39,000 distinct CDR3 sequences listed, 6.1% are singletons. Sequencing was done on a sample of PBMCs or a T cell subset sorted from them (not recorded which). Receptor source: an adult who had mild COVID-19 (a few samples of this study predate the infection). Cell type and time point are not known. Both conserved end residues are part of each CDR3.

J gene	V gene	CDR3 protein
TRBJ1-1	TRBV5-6	CASSFGRSTEAFF
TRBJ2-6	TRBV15	CATSNRTGTSSGANVLTF
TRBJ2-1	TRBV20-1	CSAPRQGFYNEQFF
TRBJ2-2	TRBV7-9	CASSRAGTSGASGELFF
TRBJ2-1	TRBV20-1	CSATRQFF
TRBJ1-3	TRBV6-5	CASSRVSGNTIYF
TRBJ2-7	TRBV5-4	CASSLIASSYEQYF
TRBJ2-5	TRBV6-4	CASSAPDRGQEETQYF
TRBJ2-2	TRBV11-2	CASSPLPGSTGELFF
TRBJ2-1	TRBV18	CASSAGLRDRARNEQFF
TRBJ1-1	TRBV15	CATSRSIWGQRNTEAFF
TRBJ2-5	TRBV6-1	CASGGAEETQYF
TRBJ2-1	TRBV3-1	CASSHLPGPRNEQFF
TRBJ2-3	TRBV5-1	CASSRNSGLAGGYLRNTQYF
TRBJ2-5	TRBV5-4	CASTTSGSETQYF
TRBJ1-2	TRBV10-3	CAISDLEGTGGGYGYTF
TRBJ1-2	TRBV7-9	CASSLDGGYGYTF
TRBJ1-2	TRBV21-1	CASSRRQYYGYTF
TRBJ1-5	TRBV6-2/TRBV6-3	CASTRIAGGDNQPQHF
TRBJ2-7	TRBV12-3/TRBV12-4	CASSSRSSYEQYF
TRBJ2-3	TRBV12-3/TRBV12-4	CASSPFLGLAEHRYGQYF
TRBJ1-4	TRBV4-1	CASSLTGGGNEKLFF
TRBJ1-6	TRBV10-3	CAISEPPRVNSPPHF
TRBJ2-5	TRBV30	CAWSPGLAIETQYF
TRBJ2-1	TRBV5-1	CASNVAGGYNEQFF
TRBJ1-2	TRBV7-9	CASSLVTGSIRNYGYTF
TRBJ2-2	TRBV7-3	CASSLTSGWNTGELFF
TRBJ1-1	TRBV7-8	CASSLALGTGNTEAFF
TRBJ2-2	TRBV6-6	CASSFDRATTGELFF
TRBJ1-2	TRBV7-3	CASSSGQGYGYTF
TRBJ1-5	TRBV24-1	CATRSPGPGENSNQPQHF